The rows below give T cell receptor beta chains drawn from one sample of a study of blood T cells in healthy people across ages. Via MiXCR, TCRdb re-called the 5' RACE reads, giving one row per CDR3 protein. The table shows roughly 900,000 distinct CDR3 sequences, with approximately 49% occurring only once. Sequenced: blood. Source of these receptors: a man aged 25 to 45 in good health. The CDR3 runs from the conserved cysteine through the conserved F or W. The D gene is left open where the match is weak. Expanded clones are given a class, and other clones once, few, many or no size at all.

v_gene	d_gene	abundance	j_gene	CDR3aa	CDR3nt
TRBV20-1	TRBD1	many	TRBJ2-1	CSARAQQGALYNEQFF	TGCAGTGCTAGAGCCCAGCAGGGGGCCCTCTACAATGAGCAGTTCTTC
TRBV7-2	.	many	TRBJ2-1	CASSTQYNEQFF	TGTGCCAGCAGCACACAATACAATGAGCAGTTCTTC
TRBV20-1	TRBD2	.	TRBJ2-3	CSARDRASGGQDTQYF	TGCAGTGCTAGAGATAGGGCTAGCGGGGGACAAGATACGCAGTATTTT
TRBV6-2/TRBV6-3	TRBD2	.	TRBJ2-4	CASSPAGTGREQYF	TGTGCCAGCAGTCCCGCGGGGACGGGGCGGGAGCAGTACTTC
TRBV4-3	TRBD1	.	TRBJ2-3	CASSQEDRTGVDTQYF	TGCGCCAGCAGCCAAGAGGACAGGACAGGGGTAGATACGCAGTATTTT
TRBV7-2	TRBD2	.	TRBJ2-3	CASSPGLAGARDTQYF	TGTGCCAGCAGCCCCGGACTAGCGGGGGCGAGAGATACGCAGTATTTT
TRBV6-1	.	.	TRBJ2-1	CASSTVIDYNEQFF	TGTGCCAGCAGTACAGTGATCGATTACAATGAGCAGTTCTTC
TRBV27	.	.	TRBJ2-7	CASSLKPLGAYEQYF	TGTGCCAGCAGTTTAAAGCCCTTGGGTGCGTACGAGCAGTACTTC
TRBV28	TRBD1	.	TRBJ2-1	CASREQGEINEQFF	TGTGCCAGCAGGGAGCAGGGGGAAATCAATGAGCAGTTCTTC
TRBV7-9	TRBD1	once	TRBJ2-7	CASSPRTGEDEQYF	TGTGCCAGCAGCCCGAGGACAGGGGAAGACGAGCAGTACTTC
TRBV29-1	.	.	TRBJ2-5	CSVQGPGYQETQYF	TGCAGCGTCCAAGGGCCGGGATACCAAGAGACCCAGTACTTC
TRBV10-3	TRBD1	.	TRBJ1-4	CAIRPGTATNEKLFF	TGTGCCATCAGACCCGGGACAGCAACTAATGAAAAACTGTTTTTT
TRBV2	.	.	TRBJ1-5	CASSRRAGGYSNQPQHF	TGTGCCAGCAGTCGTCGGGCAGGCGGATATAGCAATCAGCCCCAGCATTTT
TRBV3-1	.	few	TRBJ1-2	CASSLQQGGGYTF	TGTGCCAGCAGCCTGCAACAGGGAGGCGGCTACACCTTC
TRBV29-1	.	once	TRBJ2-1	CSVEDTGSNNEQFF	TGCAGCGTTGAAGATACGGGCAGTAACAATGAGCAGTTCTTC
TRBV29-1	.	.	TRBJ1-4	CSVEASGNEKLFF	TGCAGCGTTGAAGCGTCAGGGAATGAAAAACTGTTTTTT
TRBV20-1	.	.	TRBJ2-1	CSAERPGAGNEQFF	TGCAGTGCGGAGAGGCCAGGCGCAGGGAATGAGCAGTTCTTC
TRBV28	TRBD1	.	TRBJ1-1	CASNLDPGQGILNTEAFF	TGTGCCAGCAATCTCGATCCGGGACAGGGGATATTGAACACTGAAGCTTTCTTT
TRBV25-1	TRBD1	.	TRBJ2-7	CASRPGQAFYEQYF	TGTGCCAGCAGGCCGGGACAGGCTTTCTACGAGCAGTACTTC
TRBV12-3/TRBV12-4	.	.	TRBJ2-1	CASSLKAGPYNEQFF	TGTGCCAGCAGTTTAAAGGCAGGCCCCTACAATGAGCAGTTCTTC
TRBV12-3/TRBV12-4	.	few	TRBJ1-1	CASAPGFRNTEAFF	TGTGCCAGCGCTCCAGGTTTTCGGAACACTGAAGCTTTCTTT
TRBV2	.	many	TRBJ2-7	CASSEYEQYF	TGTGCCAGCAGTGAATACGAGCAGTACTTC
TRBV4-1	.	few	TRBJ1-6	CASSQEELNNSPLHF	TGCGCCAGCAGCCAAGAAGAGTTAAATAATTCACCCCTCCACTTT
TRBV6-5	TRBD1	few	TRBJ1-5	CASSPPPGQGDQPQHF	TGTGCCAGCAGTCCCCCCCCGGGACAGGGGGATCAGCCCCAGCATTTT
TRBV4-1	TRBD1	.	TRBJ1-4	CASSQLQGGQLFF	TGCGCCAGCAGCCAACTACAGGGGGGTCAACTGTTTTTT
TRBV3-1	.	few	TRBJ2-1	CASGEGGSYNEQFF	TGTGCCAGCGGCGAGGGGGGCTCCTACAATGAGCAGTTCTTC
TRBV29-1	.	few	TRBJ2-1	CSADRGGLGNEQFF	TGCAGCGCTGACAGAGGGGGGTTGGGCAATGAGCAGTTCTTC
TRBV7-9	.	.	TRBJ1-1	CASAEYEAFF	TGTGCCAGCGCCGAATATGAAGCTTTCTTT
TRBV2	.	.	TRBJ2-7	CASRSYEMSYEQYF	TGTGCCAGCAGGTCTTATGAGATGTCCTACGAGCAGTACTTC
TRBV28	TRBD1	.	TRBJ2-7	CAGSLTRDSYEQYF	TGTGCCGGCAGTTTGACGAGGGACAGCTACGAGCAGTACTTC
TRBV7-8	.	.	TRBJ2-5	CASSLSRLSQQYF	TGTGCCAGCAGCTTATCCCGGCTCTCTCAGCAGTACTTC
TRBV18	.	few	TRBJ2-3	CASSPGPTGTDTQYF	TGTGCCAGCTCACCAGGACCCACCGGCACAGATACGCAGTATTTT
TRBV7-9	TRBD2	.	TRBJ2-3	CASSPRLAGAGDTQYF	TGTGCCAGCAGCCCCAGACTAGCGGGGGCGGGAGATACGCAGTATTTT
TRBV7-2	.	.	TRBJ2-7	CASSYYTSTYEQYF	TGTGCCAGCAGCTACTATACTAGCACCTACGAGCAGTACTTC
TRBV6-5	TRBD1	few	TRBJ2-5	CASSYLGQKETQYF	TGTGCCAGCAGTTACCTGGGACAGAAAGAGACCCAGTACTTC
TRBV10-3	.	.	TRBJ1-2	CAIGPRDYGYTF	TGTGCCATCGGGCCCCGGGACTATGGCTACACCTTC
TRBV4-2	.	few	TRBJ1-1	CASSQDGGGVNTEAFF	TGTGCCAGCAGCCAAGATGGCGGGGGGGTGAACACTGAAGCTTTCTTT
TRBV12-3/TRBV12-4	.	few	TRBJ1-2	CASSRSGNYGYTF	TGTGCCAGCAGTAGGTCGGGGAACTATGGCTACACCTTC
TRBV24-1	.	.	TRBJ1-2	CATSDSGQGLYGYTF	TGTGCCACCAGTGATTCCGGCCAGGGCCTTTATGGCTACACCTTC
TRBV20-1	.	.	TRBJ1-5	CSARQGHNQPQHF	TGCAGTGCTAGACAGGGCCACAATCAGCCCCAGCATTTT
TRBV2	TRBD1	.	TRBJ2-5	CASRDRGLIRETQYF	TGTGCCAGCAGGGACAGGGGATTGATCCGGGAGACCCAGTACTTC
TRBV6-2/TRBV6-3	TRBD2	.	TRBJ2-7	CASSYAGGPREQYF	TGTGCCAGCAGTTACGCGGGAGGGCCGCGGGAGCAGTACTTC
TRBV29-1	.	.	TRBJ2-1	CSARGSSYNEQFF	TGCAGCGCCCGGGGGAGCTCCTACAATGAGCAGTTCTTC
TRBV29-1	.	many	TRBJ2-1	CSVDPGAYNEQFF	TGCAGCGTTGATCCAGGGGCCTACAATGAGCAGTTCTTC
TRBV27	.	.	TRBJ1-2	CASKYRGEERGYGYTF	TGTGCCAGCAAATATCGTGGGGAGGAAAGGGGCTATGGCTACACCTTC
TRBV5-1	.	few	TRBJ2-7	CASSLALDSTYEQYF	TGCGCCAGCAGCTTGGCCCTGGACAGCACTTACGAGCAGTACTTC
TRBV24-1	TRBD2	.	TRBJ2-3	CATSDLTSGGTDTQYF	TGTGCCACCAGTGATTTGACTAGCGGGGGAACAGATACGCAGTATTTT
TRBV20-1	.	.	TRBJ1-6	CSARPSRAVRSPLHF	TGCAGTGCTAGACCATCCAGGGCCGTAAGATCACCCCTCCACTTT
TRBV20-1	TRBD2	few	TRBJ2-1	CSAREASGDNEQFF	TGCAGTGCTAGAGAGGCTAGCGGGGACAATGAGCAGTTCTTC
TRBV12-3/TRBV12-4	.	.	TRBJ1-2	CASSHGAGGISGGYTF	TGTGCCAGCAGCCACGGAGCTGGGGGCATTTCTGGTGGCTACACCTTC
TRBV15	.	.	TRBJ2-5	CATSRVGAGPDANEQYF	TGTGCCACCAGCAGAGTCGGGGCAGGGCCTGATGCCAATGAGCAGTACTTC
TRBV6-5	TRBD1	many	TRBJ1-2	CASRVGTGGYGYTF	TGTGCCAGCAGGGTAGGGACAGGAGGCTATGGCTACACCTTC
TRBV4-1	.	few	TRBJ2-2	CASRRPGGTGELFF	TGCGCCAGCAGAAGACCGGGCGGCACCGGGGAGCTGTTTTTT
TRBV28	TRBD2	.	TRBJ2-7	CAGSLGLAAPVEQYF	TGTGCCGGCAGTTTAGGGCTAGCGGCCCCAGTCGAGCAGTACTTC
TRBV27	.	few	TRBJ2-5	CANPGIGPKETQYF	TGTGCCAACCCGGGGATCGGGCCAAAAGAGACCCAGTACTTC
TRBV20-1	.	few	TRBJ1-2	CSARDPDGSYYGYTF	TGCAGTGCTAGAGATCCCGACGGATCATACTATGGCTACACCTTC
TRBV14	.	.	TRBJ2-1	CASSQGRVAMVNEQFF	TGTGCCAGCAGCCAGGGACGCGTGGCCATGGTGAATGAGCAGTTCTTC
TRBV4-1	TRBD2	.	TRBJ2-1	CASSQASGGDREQFF	TGCGCCAGCAGCCAAGCCAGCGGGGGGGATCGCGAGCAGTTCTTC
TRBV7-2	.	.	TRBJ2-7	CASSSSDEQYF	TGTGCCAGCAGCTCATCTGACGAGCAGTACTTC
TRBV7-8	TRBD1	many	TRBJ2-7	CASSLRQGLWYF	TGTGCCAGCAGCTTGAGACAGGGCCTATGGTACTTC